Below are 24 T cell receptor beta chains sequenced from a single sample in a study of shared clonotypes between healthy human individuals. This table comes from immunoSEQ multiplex PCR, and its TCRdb copy is limited to in-frame clones, with some not included. Of about 2 million clones listed, about 95% were seen once; the top ten hold approximately 1.2%. Naivety among CD8 cells was defined by CD45RO negativity and positive CCR7 selection, thereby excluding terminally differentiated effector memory CD45RA+ cells. The sample consisted of naive CD8+ T cells sorted from blood. The receptors shown here come from a young man in good health.

This chain links TRBV27 with TRBJ1-1, with D possibly matching TRBD1 (6 bases). Germline lookup yields CDR1 MNHEY and CDR2 SMNVEV (reference sequence). There are 14 residues in the CDR3. The V end lost 4 bases, the J end lost 4 bases, and 13 bases lay between the germline ends. CDR3 sequence (DNA): TGTGCCAGCAGTTCATCACAGGGAGGCACTGAAGCTTTCTTT. It specifies CASSSSQGGTEAFF.

The V and J genes are TRBV19 and TRBJ2-2, with 11 bases fitting TRBD1. J gave up 6 bases and V 6 bases, and 6 bases lay outside the gene matches. The CDR3 length is 15 residues. Germline lookup yields CDR1 LNHDA and CDR2 SQIVND (reference sequence). The CDR3 nucleotides read TGTGCCAGTAGCCGGGACAGGGGGGCACCCGGGGAGCTGTTTTTT. Translating gives CASSRDRGAPGELFF.

The DNA for the CDR3 is TGTGCCAGCAGCTTAGATAGGATCCCCTCCTACGAGCAGTACTTC. As protein: CASSLDRIPSYEQYF. This rearrangement joins TRBV11-2 to TRBJ2-7; no definite D call. From germline, CDR1 is SGHAT and CDR2 FQNNGV. The CDR3 runs 15 residues. Deletions cut 0 bases from V and 0 bases from J, with 9 bases between. The full variable domain, its missing parts supplied by reference TRBV11-2 and TRBJ2-7, is EAGVAQSPRYKIIEKRQSVAFWCNPISGHATLYWYQQILGQGPKLLIQFQNNGVVDDSQLPKDRFSAERLKGVDSTLKIQPAKLEDSAVYLCASSLDRIPSYEQYFGPGTRLTVT.

This sequence joins TRBV7-9 and TRBJ1-3, with D maybe TRBD1 (5 bases). V was shortened by 7 bases and J by 2 bases, with 15 bases between the two germline ends. This CDR3 has 15 amino acids. CDR1 and CDR2 from the germline V gene are SEHNR and FQNEAQ (reference sequence). The CDR3 protein is CASNSPGGAGNTIYF. DNA of the CDR3: TGTGCCAGCAACTCCCCCGGGGGGGCTGGAAACACCATATATTTT.

The chain uses TRBV5-4 and TRBJ2-1; the match to TRBD1 covers 8 bases. Germline CDR1 is SGHNT and CDR2 is YYREEE (reference sequence). The CDR3 runs 12 residues. The J segment lost 9 bases and the V segment lost 4 bases, leaving 3 bases of the junction unmatched. CDR3 region: CASSLTGGEQFF. As DNA, the CDR3 is TGTGCCAGCAGCCTTACAGGGGGTGAGCAGTTCTTC.

CDR3 sequence reads: CASSQLTPTSSETQYF. CDR3 sequence (DNA): TGCGCCAGCAGCCAACTCACTCCGACTAGCTCGGAGACCCAGTACTTC. J is TRBJ2-5 and V is TRBV4-1; TRBD2 aligns across 7 bases. Germline assignment: CDR1 MGHRA and CDR2 YSYEKL. The CDR3 consists of 16 residues. V lost 2 bases and J lost 5; bases outside the gene matches: 11.

About this clone: One end of the junction varies from germline; a read error may be responsible. This same CDR3 is encoded by further DNA sequences in the sample. The chain has TRBV30 and TRBJ1-5, with unresolved D. Germline CDR1 is GTSNPN and CDR2 is SVGIG (reference sequence). The CDR3 loop spans 13 amino acids. CDR3: CAWSEGRDQPQHF. In nucleotides, the CDR3 is TGCGCCTGGAGTGAGGGCCGGGATCAGCCCCAGCATTTT.

The chain couples TRBV29-1 to TRBJ2-3, with D possibly being TRBD2 (5 bases). The V end lost 5 bases, the J end lost 8 bases, and 11 bases lay between the germline ends. This CDR3 comprises 11 residues. CDR1 is SQVTM, CDR2 ANQGSEA, per germline. The CDR3 loop is CSVLSGGTQYF. The CDR3 DNA reads as TGCAGCGTTTTGTCCGGAGGTACGCAGTATTTT.

The chain joins TRBV19 to TRBJ2-2; TRBD1 is a possible D gene (5 bases). The germline gives CDR1 LNHDA, CDR2 SQIVND (reference sequence). CDR3 size: 16 residues. The V and J ends lost 0 bases and 6 bases respectively, with 14 bases between them. The chain's CDR3 is CASSIDIGRAAGELFF. CDR3 sequence (DNA): TGTGCCAGTAGTATAGATATAGGCAGGGCCGCCGGGGAGCTGTTTTTT.

The J gene is TRBJ1-2, the V gene TRBV19; 7 nucleotides line up with TRBD1. CDR1 is LNHDA, CDR2 SQIVND, per germline (reference sequence). The junction had 6 bases not matched to a gene; V was cut back by 8 bases and J by 3 bases. The length of the CDR3 is 13 residues. CDR3 DNA: TGTGCCAGTTTCGACAGGGACCACTATGGCTACACCTTC. This sequence encodes CASFDRDHYGYTF. Complete variable domain (other parts from reference TRBV19 and TRBJ1-2): DGGITQSPKYLFRKEGQNVTLSCEQNLNHDAMYWYRQDPGQGLRLIYYSQIVNDFQKGDIAEGYSVSREKKESFPLTVTSAQKNPTAFYLCASFDRDHYGYTFGSGTRLTVV.

This sequence joins TRBV19 and TRBJ2-7, with D unresolved. CDR3 length: 14 amino acids. The V gene lost 7 bases and the J gene lost 2 bases, with 15 bases spanning the gap. Germline assignment: CDR1 LNHDA and CDR2 SQIVND (reference sequence). This CDR3 is CASKRMGTAYEQYF. The CDR3 nucleotides read TGTGCCAGTAAGAGGATGGGAACAGCCTACGAGCAGTACTTC.

The V and J genes are TRBV4-1 and TRBJ2-7; D is undetermined. Germline V lookup: CDR1 MGHRA, CDR2 YSYEKL. This CDR3 has 13 residues. The V end lost 5 bases, the J end lost 0 bases, and 8 bases lay between the germline ends. CDR3 amino acids: CASSEALSYEQYF. In DNA, the CDR3 is TGCGCCAGCAGCGAAGCCCTCTCCTACGAGCAGTACTTC.

Concerning this clone: The sample has other DNA sequences that encode this CDR3 too. V is TRBV7-9 and J is TRBJ2-5; perhaps D is TRBD1 or TRBD2 (6 bases each). Germline V lookup: CDR1 SEHNR, CDR2 FQNEAQ (reference sequence). The germline V and J ends were trimmed by 3 bases and 5 bases, with 13 bases remaining between them. The CDR3 totals 14 residues. The CDR3 DNA reads as TGTGCCAGCAGCTTGGCAGGGGCGGGGGAGACCCAGTACTTC. Amino acids: CASSLAGAGETQYF.

This rearrangement joins TRBV5-1 to TRBJ1-1, with 10 nucleotides matching TRBD1. The germline gives CDR1 SGHRS, CDR2 YFSETQ. The CDR3 runs to 14 residues. Unmatched junction bases numbered 6, after V lost 6 bases and J lost 4 bases. The CDR3 reads CASNGGQGFTEAFF. CDR3 in DNA: TGCGCCAGCAACGGGGGACAGGGGTTCACTGAAGCTTTCTTT.

V usage is TRBV2 and J usage is TRBJ1-4; TRBD1 matches at 7 bases. Germline V lookup: CDR1 SNHLY, CDR2 FYNNEI. The CDR3 covers 14 residues. J was trimmed by 8 bases and V by 2 bases; bases with no gene match: 5. The CDR3 is CASSEKGAGEKLFF. In DNA form, the CDR3 reads TGTGCCAGCAGTGAAAAGGGGGCGGGAGAAAAACTGTTTTTT.

The sample holds one count of this clone. V and J are TRBV4-3 and TRBJ2-7, with 10 bases fitting TRBD2. Germline CDR1 and CDR2: LGHNA and YSLEER. The V and J ends lost 2 bases and 2 bases, in that order; junction bases with no gene match: 6. The CDR3 extends over 16 amino acids. CDR3 amino acids: CASSQSQAGGPYEQYF. The CDR3 nucleotides read TGCGCCAGCAGCCAAAGTCAAGCGGGAGGGCCCTACGAGCAGTACTTC.

This chain links TRBV11-2 with TRBJ1-2; possibly TRBD1 for D (5 bases). The germline CDR1 and CDR2 sequences are SGHAT and FQNNGV. Trimming shortened V by 1 base and J by 8 bases, and 14 bases separated the two germline ends. This CDR3 is 14 amino acids long. The CDR3 bases are TGTGCCAGCAGCTTAGGGGACGGTCTTCAAGGCTACACCTTC. Its translation: CASSLGDGLQGYTF.

V usage is TRBV6-1 and J usage is TRBJ2-1; 8 bases map to TRBD2. This CDR3 comprises 16 residues. Germline V gene data show CDR1 as MNHNS and CDR2 as SASEGT. The V segment lost 0 bases and the J segment 8 bases; nucleotides outside the gene matches: 9. The CDR3 DNA is TGTGCCAGCAGTGAAGCCCTCGAGGGACTAGGGGATGAGCAGTTCTTC. It translates to CASSEALEGLGDEQFF.

The chain uses TRBV4-1 and TRBJ2-7; TRBD1 is a possible D gene (6 bases). CDR3 size: 15 residues. V was cut by 1 base and J by 3 bases, with 13 bases left in between. CDR1 is MGHRA and CDR2 is YSYEKL in the germline V gene. The CDR3 bases are TGCGCCAGCAGCCAAGTTCTTGGGACATACTACGAGCAGTACTTC. This gives the protein CASSQVLGTYYEQYF.

This chain joins TRBV10-2 and TRBJ1-1, with D possibly TRBD1 on 6 matching bases. Germline CDR1 WSHSY, CDR2 SAAADI. The V end lost 4 bases, the J end lost 3 bases, and 6 bases lay between the germline ends. The CDR3 has 12 amino acids. For the CDR3, the DNA is TGCGCCAGCAGTGGACAGGACACTGAAGCTTTCTTT. This codes for CASSGQDTEAFF.

The chain carries TRBV30 and TRBJ1-6; 11 bases line up with TRBD1. This CDR3 is built from 19 residues. In germline, CDR1 is GTSNPN, CDR2 SVGIG (reference sequence). Trimming took 1 base from V and 0 from J; bases not matched to a gene: 8. CDR3 sequence reads: CAWSGKGQGVPSYNSPLHF. As DNA, the CDR3 is TGTGCCTGGAGTGGGAAGGGACAGGGGGTTCCCTCCTATAATTCACCCCTCCACTTT. The whole variable domain, filled in from reference TRBV30 and TRBJ1-6, reads SQTIHQWPATLVQPVGSPLSLECTVEGTSNPNLYWYRQAAGRGLQLLFYSVGIGQISSEVPQNLSASRPQDRQFILSSKKLLLSDSGFYLCAWSGKGQGVPSYNSPLHFGNGTRLTVT.

This rearrangement joins TRBV27 to TRBJ2-2; possible D gene TRBD2, 6 bases. The CDR3 covers 16 residues. Germline values: CDR1 MNHEY, CDR2 SMNVEV (reference sequence). Trimming cost V 3 bases and J 6 bases, with 17 bases left between them. The CDR3 DNA follows: TGTGCCAGCAGTTTCCTTCCCGCGGGGCGGGCCGGGGAGCTGTTTTTT. It yields the protein CASSFLPAGRAGELFF.

The chain is built from TRBV6-1 and TRBJ1-2; D perhaps matches TRBD1 (5 bases). Germline CDR1 is MNHNS and CDR2 is SASEGT. This CDR3 contains 18 residues. V was cut by 0 bases and J by 2 bases, with 19 bases left in between. The CDR3 DNA follows: TGTGCCAGCAGTGAAGCCCTAAACGGGGCTGAAGGGAACTATGGCTACACCTTC. It codes for CASSEALNGAEGNYGYTF.

The J gene is TRBJ1-5, the V gene TRBV21-1. TRBV21-1 is a pseudogene. This CDR3 region has 13 residues. The CDR3 DNA follows: TGTGCCAGCAGCCCAAGCAGCAATCAGCCCCAGCATTTT. Amino acids: CASSPSSNQPQHF.